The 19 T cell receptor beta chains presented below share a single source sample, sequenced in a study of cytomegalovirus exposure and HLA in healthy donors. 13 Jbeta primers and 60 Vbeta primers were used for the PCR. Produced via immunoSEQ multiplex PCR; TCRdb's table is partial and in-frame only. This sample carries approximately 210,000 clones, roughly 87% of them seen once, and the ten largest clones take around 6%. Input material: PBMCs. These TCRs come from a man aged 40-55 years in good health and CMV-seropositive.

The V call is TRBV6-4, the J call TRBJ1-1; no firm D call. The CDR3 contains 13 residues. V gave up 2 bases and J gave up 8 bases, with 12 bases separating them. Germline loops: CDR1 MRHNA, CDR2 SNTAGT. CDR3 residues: CASSDGASAEAFF. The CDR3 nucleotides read TGTGCCAGCAGTGACGGTGCCTCCGCGGAAGCTTTCTTT.

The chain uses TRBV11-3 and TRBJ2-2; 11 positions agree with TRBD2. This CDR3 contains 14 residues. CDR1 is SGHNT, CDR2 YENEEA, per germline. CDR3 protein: CASGRTSGTGELFF. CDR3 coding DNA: TGTGCAAGCGGTAGGACTAGCGGGACCGGGGAGCTGTTTTTT.

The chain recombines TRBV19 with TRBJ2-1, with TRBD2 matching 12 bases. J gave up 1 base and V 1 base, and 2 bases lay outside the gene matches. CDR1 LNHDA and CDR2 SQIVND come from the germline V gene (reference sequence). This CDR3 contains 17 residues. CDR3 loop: CASSIGLAGGSYNEQFF. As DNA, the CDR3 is TGTGCCAGTAGTATAGGGCTAGCGGGAGGGTCCTACAATGAGCAGTTCTTC.

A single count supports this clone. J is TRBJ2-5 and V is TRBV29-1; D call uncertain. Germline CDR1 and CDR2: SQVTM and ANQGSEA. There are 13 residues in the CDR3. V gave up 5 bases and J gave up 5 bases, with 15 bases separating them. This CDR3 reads CSVLGLLKETQYF. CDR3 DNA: TGCAGCGTTCTTGGCCTGCTCAAGGAGACCCAGTACTTC.

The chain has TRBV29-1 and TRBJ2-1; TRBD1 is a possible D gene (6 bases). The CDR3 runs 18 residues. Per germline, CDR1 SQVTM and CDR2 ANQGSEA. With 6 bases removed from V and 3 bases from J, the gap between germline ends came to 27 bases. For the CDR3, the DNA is TGCAGCGTGGTTTGGGGTGGGGGCGATATCAGGGGCTACAATGAGCAGTTCTTC. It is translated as CSVVWGGGDIRGYNEQFF.

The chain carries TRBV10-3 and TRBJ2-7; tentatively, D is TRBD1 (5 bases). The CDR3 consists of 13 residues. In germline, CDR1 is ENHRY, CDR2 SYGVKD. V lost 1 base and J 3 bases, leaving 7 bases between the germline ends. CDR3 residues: CAISEWGGYEQYV. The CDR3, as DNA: TGTGCCATCAGTGAGTGGGGCGGCTACGAGCAGTACGTC.

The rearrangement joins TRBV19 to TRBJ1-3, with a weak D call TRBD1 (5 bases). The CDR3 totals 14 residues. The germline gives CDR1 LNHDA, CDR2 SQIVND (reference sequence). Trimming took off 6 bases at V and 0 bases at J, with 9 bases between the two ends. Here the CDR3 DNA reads TGTGCCAGTAGCCGCGGGGGCTCTGGAAACACCATATATTTT. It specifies CASSRGGSGNTIYF.

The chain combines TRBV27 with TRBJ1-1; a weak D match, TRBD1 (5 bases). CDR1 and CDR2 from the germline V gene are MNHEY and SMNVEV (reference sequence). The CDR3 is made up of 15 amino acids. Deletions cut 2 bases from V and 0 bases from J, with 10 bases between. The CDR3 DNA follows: TGTGCCAGCAGTTTAGGGGGGTACATGAACACTGAAGCTTTCTTT. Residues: CASSLGGYMNTEAFF.

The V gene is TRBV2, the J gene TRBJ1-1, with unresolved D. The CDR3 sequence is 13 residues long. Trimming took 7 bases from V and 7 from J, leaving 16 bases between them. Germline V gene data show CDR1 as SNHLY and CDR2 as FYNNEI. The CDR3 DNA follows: TGTGCCAGCACCCGGGGAGGGCTGGGTGAAGCTTTCTTT. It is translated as CASTRGGLGEAFF.

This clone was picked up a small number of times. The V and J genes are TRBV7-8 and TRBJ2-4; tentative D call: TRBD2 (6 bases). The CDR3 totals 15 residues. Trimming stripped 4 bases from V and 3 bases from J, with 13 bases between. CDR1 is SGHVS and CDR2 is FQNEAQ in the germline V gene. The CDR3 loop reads CASSSREPGKNIQYF. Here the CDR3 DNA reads TGTGCCAGCAGCTCCCGGGAGCCGGGCAAAAACATTCAGTACTTC.

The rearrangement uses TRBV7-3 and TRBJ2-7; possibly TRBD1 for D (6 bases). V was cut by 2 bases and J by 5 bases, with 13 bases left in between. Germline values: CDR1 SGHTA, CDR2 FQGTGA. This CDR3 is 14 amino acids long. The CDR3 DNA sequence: TGTGCCAGCAGCTTATGGGCAGGGGACCACGAGCAGTACTTC. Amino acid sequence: CASSLWAGDHEQYF.

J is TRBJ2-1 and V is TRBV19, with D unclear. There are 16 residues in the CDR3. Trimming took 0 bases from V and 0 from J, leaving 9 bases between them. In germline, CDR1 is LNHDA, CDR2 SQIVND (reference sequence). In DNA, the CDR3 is TGTGCCAGTAGTATAGATCGTCTAAGCTCCTACAATGAGCAGTTCTTC. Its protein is CASSIDRLSSYNEQFF.

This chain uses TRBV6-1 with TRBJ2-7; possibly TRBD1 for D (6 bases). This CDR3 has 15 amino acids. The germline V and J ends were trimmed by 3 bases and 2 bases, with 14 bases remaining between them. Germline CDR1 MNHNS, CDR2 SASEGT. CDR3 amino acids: CASSDRDTWPYEQYV. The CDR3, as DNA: TGTGCCAGCAGTGACCGGGACACCTGGCCCTACGAGCAGTACGTC.

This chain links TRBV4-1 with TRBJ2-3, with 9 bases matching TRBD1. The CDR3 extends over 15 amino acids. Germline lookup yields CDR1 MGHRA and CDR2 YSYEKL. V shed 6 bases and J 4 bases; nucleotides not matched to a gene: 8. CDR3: CASSPQGARADTQYF. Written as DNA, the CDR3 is TGCGCCAGCAGTCCACAGGGGGCAAGGGCAGATACGCAGTATTTT.

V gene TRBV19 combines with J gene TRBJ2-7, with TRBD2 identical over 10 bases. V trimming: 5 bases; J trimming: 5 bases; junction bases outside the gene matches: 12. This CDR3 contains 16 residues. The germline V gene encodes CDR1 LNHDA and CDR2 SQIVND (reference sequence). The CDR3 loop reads CASSSMGLARHHEQYF. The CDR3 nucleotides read TGTGCCAGTAGTTCCATGGGACTAGCGAGACATCACGAGCAGTACTTC.

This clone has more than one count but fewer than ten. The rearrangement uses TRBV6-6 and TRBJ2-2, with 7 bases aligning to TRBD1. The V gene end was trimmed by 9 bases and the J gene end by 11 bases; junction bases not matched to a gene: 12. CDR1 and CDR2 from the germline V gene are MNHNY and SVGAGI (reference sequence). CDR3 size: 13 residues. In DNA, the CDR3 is TGTGCCAGTCTACACAGGGGCACAAGAGAGCTGTTTTTT. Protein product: CASLHRGTRELFF.

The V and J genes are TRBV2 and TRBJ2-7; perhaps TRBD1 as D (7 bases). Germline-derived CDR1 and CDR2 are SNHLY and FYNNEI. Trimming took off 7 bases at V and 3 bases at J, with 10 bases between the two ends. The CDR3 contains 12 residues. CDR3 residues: CASTGGLYEQYV. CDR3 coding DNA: TGTGCCAGCACAGGGGGACTCTACGAGCAGTACGTC.

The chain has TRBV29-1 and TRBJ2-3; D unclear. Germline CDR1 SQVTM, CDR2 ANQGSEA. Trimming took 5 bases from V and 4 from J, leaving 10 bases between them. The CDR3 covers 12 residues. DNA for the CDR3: TGCAGCGTTTCGGCAAGCGCAGATACGCAGTATTTT. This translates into CSVSASADTQYF.

CDR3 bases: TGTGCCAGTAACTCGGACTCGGGCTATGGCTACACCTTC. Amino acids: CASNSDSGYGYTF. V gene TRBV19 combines with J gene TRBJ1-2; D is unclear. CDR3 length: 13 amino acids. V lost 7 bases and J 4 bases, leaving 13 bases between the germline ends. Germline values: CDR1 LNHDA, CDR2 SQIVND (reference sequence).